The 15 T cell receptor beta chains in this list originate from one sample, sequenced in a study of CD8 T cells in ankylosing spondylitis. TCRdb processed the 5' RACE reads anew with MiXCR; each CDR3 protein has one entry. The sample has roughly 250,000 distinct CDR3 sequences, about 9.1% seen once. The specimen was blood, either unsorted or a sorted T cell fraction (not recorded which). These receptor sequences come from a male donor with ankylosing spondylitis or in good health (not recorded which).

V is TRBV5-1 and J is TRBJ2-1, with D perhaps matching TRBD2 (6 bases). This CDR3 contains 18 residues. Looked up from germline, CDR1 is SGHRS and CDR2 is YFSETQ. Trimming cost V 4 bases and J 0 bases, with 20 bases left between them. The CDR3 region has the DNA TGCGCCAGCAGCCCTGGGACTTCAGCTCAGAACTCCTACAATGAGCAGTTCTTC. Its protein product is CASSPGTSAQNSYNEQFF.

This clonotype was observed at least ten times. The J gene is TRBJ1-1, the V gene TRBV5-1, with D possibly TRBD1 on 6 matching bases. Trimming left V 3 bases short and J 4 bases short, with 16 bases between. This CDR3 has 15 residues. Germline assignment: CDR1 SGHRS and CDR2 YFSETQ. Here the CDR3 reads CASSWSGHLSTEAFF. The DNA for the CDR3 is TGCGCCAGCAGCTGGTCGGGACACTTGAGCACTGAAGCTTTCTTT.

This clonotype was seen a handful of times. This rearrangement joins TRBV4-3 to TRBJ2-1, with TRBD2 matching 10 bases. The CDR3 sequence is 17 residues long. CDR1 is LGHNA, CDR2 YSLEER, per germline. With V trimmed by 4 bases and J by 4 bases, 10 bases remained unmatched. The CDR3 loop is CASSRDRRLAGYNEQFF. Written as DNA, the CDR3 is TGCGCCAGCAGCCGAGACCGCCGACTAGCGGGTTACAATGAGCAGTTCTTC.

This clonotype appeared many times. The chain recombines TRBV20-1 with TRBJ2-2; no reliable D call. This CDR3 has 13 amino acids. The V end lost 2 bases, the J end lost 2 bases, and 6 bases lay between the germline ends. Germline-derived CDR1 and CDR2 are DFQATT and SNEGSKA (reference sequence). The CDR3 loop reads CSARTINTGELFF. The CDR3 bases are TGCAGTGCTAGAACCATAAACACCGGGGAGCTGTTTTTT.

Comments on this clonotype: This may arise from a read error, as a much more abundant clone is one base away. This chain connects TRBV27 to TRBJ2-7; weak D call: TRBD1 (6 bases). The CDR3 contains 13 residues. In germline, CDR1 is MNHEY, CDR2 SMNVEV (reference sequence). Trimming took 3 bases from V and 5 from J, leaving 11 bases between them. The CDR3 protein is CASSLGQGHEQYF. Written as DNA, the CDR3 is TGTGCCAGCAGTTTGGGGCAGGGGCACGAGCAGTACTTC.

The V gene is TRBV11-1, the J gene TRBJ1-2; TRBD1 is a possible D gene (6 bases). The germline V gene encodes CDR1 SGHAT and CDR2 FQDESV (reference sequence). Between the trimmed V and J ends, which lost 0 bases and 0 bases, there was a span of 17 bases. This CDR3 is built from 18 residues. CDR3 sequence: CASSLANWLDSSNYGYTF. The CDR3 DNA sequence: TGTGCCAGCAGCTTAGCTAACTGGCTGGACAGCTCTAACTATGGCTACACCTTC. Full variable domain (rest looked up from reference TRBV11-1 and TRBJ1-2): EAEVAQSPRYKITEKSQAVAFWCDPISGHATLYWYRQILGQGPELLVQFQDESVVDDSQLPKDRFSAERLKGVDSTLKIQPAELGDSAMYLCASSLANWLDSSNYGYTFGSGTRLTVV.

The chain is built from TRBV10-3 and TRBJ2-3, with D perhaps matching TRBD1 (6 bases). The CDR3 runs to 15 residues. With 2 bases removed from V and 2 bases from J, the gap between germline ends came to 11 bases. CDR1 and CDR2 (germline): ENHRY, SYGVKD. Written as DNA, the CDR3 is TGTGCCATCAGTGAGCTTAAGGGGGTCACAGATACGCAGTATTTT. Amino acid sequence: CAISELKGVTDTQYF.

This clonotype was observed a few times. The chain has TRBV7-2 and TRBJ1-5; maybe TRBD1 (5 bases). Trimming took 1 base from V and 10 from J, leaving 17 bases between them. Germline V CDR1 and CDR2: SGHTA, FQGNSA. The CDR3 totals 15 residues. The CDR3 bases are TGTGCCAGCAGCTTAGAAGGTGGGGGGTCCTATCCCCAGCATTTT. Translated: CASSLEGGGSYPQHF.

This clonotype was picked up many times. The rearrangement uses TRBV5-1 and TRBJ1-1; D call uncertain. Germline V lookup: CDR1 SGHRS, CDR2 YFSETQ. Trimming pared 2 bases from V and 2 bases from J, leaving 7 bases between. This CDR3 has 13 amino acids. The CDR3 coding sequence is TGCGCCAGCAGCTTAACAGATAACACTGAAGCTTTCTTT. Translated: CASSLTDNTEAFF.

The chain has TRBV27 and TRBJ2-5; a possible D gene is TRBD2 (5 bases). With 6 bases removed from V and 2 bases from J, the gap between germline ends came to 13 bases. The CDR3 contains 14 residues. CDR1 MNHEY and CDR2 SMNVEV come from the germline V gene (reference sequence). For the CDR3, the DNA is TGTGCCAGCAGGCCCCCGGGGTTGCAAGAGACCCAGTACTTC. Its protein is CASRPPGLQETQYF.

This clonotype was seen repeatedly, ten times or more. CDR3 coding DNA: TGTGCCAGCAGCTTGGGAGGGGTAATGGCCTACGAGCAGTACTTC. It codes for CASSLGGVMAYEQYF. The V gene is TRBV5-5, the J gene TRBJ2-7; D might be TRBD1 or TRBD2, each matching 5 bases. CDR3 length equals 15 residues. Between the trimmed V and J ends, which lost 0 bases and 2 bases, there was a span of 12 bases. The germline V gene has CDR1 SGHKS and CDR2 YYEKEE (reference sequence).

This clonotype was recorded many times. CDR3 amino acids: CASSYVWTSNTGELFF. CDR3 sequence (DNA): TGTGCCAGCAGTTACGTTTGGACTTCGAACACCGGGGAGCTGTTTTTT. J is TRBJ2-2 and V is TRBV6-5, with a possible D match to TRBD2 (5 bases). Trimming removed 2 bases from V and 0 bases from J, with 10 bases in between. CDR1 MNHEY and CDR2 SVGAGI come from the germline V gene. This CDR3 comprises 16 residues.

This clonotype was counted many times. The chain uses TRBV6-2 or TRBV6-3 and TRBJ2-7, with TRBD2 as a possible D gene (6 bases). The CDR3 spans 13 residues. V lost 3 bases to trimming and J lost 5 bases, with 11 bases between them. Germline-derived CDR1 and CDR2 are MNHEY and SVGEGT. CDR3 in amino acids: CASSYYPGDEQYF. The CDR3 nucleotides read TGTGCCAGCAGTTATTATCCGGGAGACGAGCAGTACTTC.

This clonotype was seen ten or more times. In DNA form, the CDR3 reads TGTGCCAGCAGCTCCGAACTGTCGCTCCTCGGACAGCCCCAGCATTTT. Translation gives CASSSELSLLGQPQHF. The chain uses TRBV11-2 and TRBJ1-5; the D is unclear. Trimming removed 4 bases at V and 7 bases at J, with 20 bases between. Per the germline V gene, CDR1 is SGHAT and CDR2 is FQNNGV. CDR3 size: 16 residues.

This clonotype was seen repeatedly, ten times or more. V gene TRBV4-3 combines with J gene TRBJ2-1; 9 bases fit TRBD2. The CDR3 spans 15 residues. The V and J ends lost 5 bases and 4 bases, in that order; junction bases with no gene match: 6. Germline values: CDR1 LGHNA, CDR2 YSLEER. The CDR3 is CASSFISGGYNEQFF. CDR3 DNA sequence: TGCGCCAGCAGCTTTATTAGCGGGGGTTACAATGAGCAGTTCTTC.